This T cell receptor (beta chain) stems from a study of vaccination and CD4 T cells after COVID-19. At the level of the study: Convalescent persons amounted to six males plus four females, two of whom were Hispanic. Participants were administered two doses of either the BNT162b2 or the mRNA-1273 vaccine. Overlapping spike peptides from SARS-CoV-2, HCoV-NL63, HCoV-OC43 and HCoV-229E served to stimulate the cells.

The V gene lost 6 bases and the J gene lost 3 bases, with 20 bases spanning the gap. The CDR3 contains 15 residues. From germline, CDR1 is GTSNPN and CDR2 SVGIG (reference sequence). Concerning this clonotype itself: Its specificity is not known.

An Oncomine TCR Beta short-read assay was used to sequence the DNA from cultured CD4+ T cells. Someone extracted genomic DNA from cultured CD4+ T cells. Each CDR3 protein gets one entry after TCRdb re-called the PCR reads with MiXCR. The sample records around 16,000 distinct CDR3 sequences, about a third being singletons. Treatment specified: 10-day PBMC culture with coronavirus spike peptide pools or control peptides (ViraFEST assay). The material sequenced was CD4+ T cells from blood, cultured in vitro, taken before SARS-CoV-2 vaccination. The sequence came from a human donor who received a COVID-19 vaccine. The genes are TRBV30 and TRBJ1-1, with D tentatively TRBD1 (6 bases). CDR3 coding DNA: TGTGCCTGTCGGACAAGAACAGGGAGTCACACTGAAGCTTTCTTT. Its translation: CACRTRTGSHTEAFF.